Shown below are 25 T cell receptor beta chains from a single sample sequenced in a study of HIV-infected patients and healthy controls (TCRdb year 2014). Libraries were built with 5' RACE. Sequencing took place on an Illumina MiSeq. 500 ng RNA was reverse transcribed with SuperScript III using primers against the alpha and beta constant regions. Separate alpha and beta chain libraries were made by chain-specific third strand synthesis with multiplexing indices. The public reads were reanalyzed by TCRdb: fastp trimming at Q25, MiXCR alignment, in-frame beta chains only. Every CDR3 protein is listed once, alongside the most common genes and DNA of its rows. The sample table lists over 15,000 distinct CDR3 sequences, 8.9% of them with a count of one. Roughly 2.5% of the sample goes to the ten largest clones. Whole blood was used without fractionating the cells, so the repertoire represented all peripheral T cells without sorting.

Sequenced: blood. The source of these receptors is an adult in good health.

This clonotype was recorded at least ten times. The V call is TRBV2, the J call TRBJ2-6; TRBD1 matches 9 bases. V was clipped by 6 bases and J by 3 bases; unmatched bases: 9. CDR1 and CDR2 from the germline V gene are SNHLY and FYNNEI. This CDR3 is 17 amino acids long. The CDR3 reads CASSSGTGSLGANVLTF. Here the CDR3 DNA reads TGTGCCAGCAGCTCCGGGACAGGGTCTCTTGGGGCCAACGTCCTGACTTTC.

The table lists this clonotype with a few counts. Written as DNA, the CDR3 is TGTGCCTGGAGTGGAAACAGGGGAGGTGAGCAGTTCTTC. Translation gives CAWSGNRGGEQFF. V and J are TRBV30 and TRBJ2-1; maybe TRBD1 (7 bases). The V gene's germline CDR1 is GTSNPN and CDR2 SVGIG (reference sequence). The CDR3 contains 13 residues. V lost 1 base, J lost 9 bases, and 13 bases lay in between.

This chain connects TRBV6-2 or TRBV6-3 to TRBJ2-5; D is possibly TRBD1 or TRBD2 (5 bases each). The germline V gene encodes CDR1 MNHEY and CDR2 SVGEGT. This CDR3 spans 18 amino acids. Trimming took off 5 bases at V and 2 bases at J, with 24 bases between the two ends. CDR3 residues: CASSHILGTARMQETQYF. For the CDR3, the DNA is TGTGCCAGCAGTCACATACTTGGGACGGCCCGGATGCAAGAGACCCAGTACTTC.

This clonotype occurred many times. This chain's CDR3 is CSVPREKGYTF. The CDR3, as DNA: TGCAGCGTTCCCCGGGAGAAAGGCTACACCTTC. V usage is TRBV29-1 and J usage is TRBJ1-2; no firm D call. The CDR3 is 11 residues long. Germline CDR1 is SQVTM and CDR2 is ANQGSEA. Trimming pared 5 bases from V and 8 bases from J, leaving 12 bases between. The full variable domain, its missing parts supplied by reference TRBV29-1 and TRBJ1-2, is SAVISQKPSRDICQRGTSLTIQCQVDSQVTMMFWYRQQPGQSLTLIATANQGSEATYESGFVIDKFPISRPNLTFSTLTVSNMSPEDSSIYLCSVPREKGYTFGSGTRLTVV.

The chain couples TRBV7-2 to TRBJ2-1; 12 bases agree with TRBD2. The CDR3 loop spans 15 amino acids. The germline gives CDR1 SGHTA, CDR2 FQGNSA. With V trimmed by 1 base and J by 7 bases, 2 bases remained unmatched. CDR3 bases: TGTGCCAGCAGCTTAGGGACTAGCGGGAAAAATGAGCAGTTCTTC. The encoded protein is CASSLGTSGKNEQFF.

This clonotype was counted ten times or more. CDR3 residues: CASKARATNEKLFF. The CDR3 DNA reads as TGTGCCAGCAAGGCTCGGGCAACTAATGAAAAACTGTTTTTT. This chain uses TRBV12-3 or TRBV12-4 with TRBJ1-4; no clear D. V was shortened by 7 bases and J by 0 bases, with 9 bases between the two germline ends. CDR3 length equals 14 residues.

This clonotype was seen repeatedly, ten times or more. This sequence joins TRBV5-6 and TRBJ1-5; the match to TRBD1 covers 9 bases. Germline V gene sequence: CDR1 SGHDT, CDR2 YYEEEE. This CDR3 has 16 amino acids. Trimming removed 4 bases from V and 4 bases from J; junction bases left unmatched: 9. CDR3: CASSLRTGAGNQPQHF. The CDR3 DNA sequence: TGTGCCAGCAGCCTGAGGACAGGGGCAGGGAATCAGCCCCAGCATTTT.

Many counts were recorded for this clonotype. V is TRBV3-1 and J is TRBJ2-5; D perhaps matches TRBD1 (5 bases). The CDR3 runs 17 residues. CDR1 is LGHDT, CDR2 YNNKEL, per germline (reference sequence). The V gene lost 1 base and the J gene lost 4 bases, with 19 bases spanning the gap. The chain's CDR3 is CASSQVYVQGDGETQYF. CDR3 DNA: TGTGCCAGCAGCCAAGTGTATGTCCAGGGTGACGGAGAGACCCAGTACTTC.

This clonotype was seen repeatedly, ten times or more. The chain combines TRBV7-2 with TRBJ2-1, with TRBD2 as a possible D gene (5 bases). This CDR3 region has 17 residues. Germline loops: CDR1 SGHTA, CDR2 FQGNSA. Trimming pared 2 bases from V and 2 bases from J, leaving 16 bases between. CDR3 coding DNA: TGTGCCAGCAGCTTAAAAGGGTCGGGGTGGACCTACAATGAGCAGTTCTTC. It codes for CASSLKGSGWTYNEQFF.

This clonotype was recorded many times. CDR3 bases: TGTGCTAGTGGTTCTCCGACAGGGCGAAATGGCTACACCTTC. Translating gives CASGSPTGRNGYTF. The rearrangement joins TRBV12-5 to TRBJ1-2; 7 bases agree with TRBD1. Germline CDR1 is LGHNT and CDR2 is FRNRAP. The CDR3 loop spans 14 amino acids. The ends lost 4 bases at V and 6 bases at J; junction bases unmatched: 8.

This clonotype was counted at least ten times. The chain couples TRBV29-1 to TRBJ1-2; D unresolved. Germline lookup yields CDR1 SQVTM and CDR2 ANQGSEA. The CDR3 runs 15 residues. The V end was cut by 3 bases, the J end by 0 bases, with 14 bases between. The CDR3 region is CSVERVGSPNYGYTF. The CDR3 coding sequence is TGCAGCGTTGAGAGAGTGGGCTCTCCTAACTATGGCTACACCTTC.

Concerning this clonotype itself: This sequence may be a read error, since a much larger clone differs from it by one base. V usage is TRBV29-1 and J usage is TRBJ1-5, with D unclear. Trimming pared 4 bases from V and 9 bases from J, leaving 16 bases between. Germline loops: CDR1 SQVTM, CDR2 ANQGSEA. CDR3 length equals 13 residues. The CDR3 loop reads CSVVTQDDRPQHF. CDR3 sequence (DNA): TGCAGCGTTGTTACTCAGGACGACCGGCCCCAGCATTTT.

This clonotype is labeled medium-sized (0.01 to 0.1%). This chain connects TRBV6-5 to TRBJ1-4; the D gene is possibly TRBD1 (5 bases). With 5 bases removed from V and 4 bases from J, the gap between germline ends came to 11 bases. Germline assignment: CDR1 MNHEY and CDR2 SVGAGI. This CDR3 spans 14 amino acids. CDR3 sequence reads: CASSPGWGNEKLFF. The CDR3 coding sequence is TGTGCCAGCAGTCCAGGGTGGGGTAATGAAAAACTGTTTTTT.

This clonotype is classed as medium-sized. This sequence joins TRBV6-6 and TRBJ1-2, with D possibly matching TRBD1 (6 bases). The CDR3 covers 14 residues. Germline V gene data show CDR1 as MNHNY and CDR2 as SVGAGI (reference sequence). Trimming removed 4 bases at V and 8 bases at J, with 17 bases between. The CDR3 reads CASSSNRLRGGYTF. As DNA, the CDR3 is TGTGCCAGCAGTTCCAACAGGCTGAGGGGGGGCTACACCTTC.

This clonotype was observed many times. V usage is TRBV18 and J usage is TRBJ2-4; 10 nucleotides match TRBD1. Looked up from germline, CDR1 is KGHSH and CDR2 is LQKENI. J was trimmed by 6 bases and V by 2 bases; bases with no gene match: 7. The CDR3 length is 16 residues. The DNA of the CDR3 is TGTGCCAGCTCACCAATGGCCGGGACAGGGGTAAACATTCAGTACTTC. Protein product: CASSPMAGTGVNIQYF. The full variable domain, its missing parts supplied by reference TRBV18 and TRBJ2-4, is NAGVMQNPRHLVRRRGQEARLRCSPMKGHSHVYWYRQLPEEGLKFMVYLQKENIIDESGMPKERFSAEFPKEGPSILRIQQVVRGDSAAYFCASSPMAGTGVNIQYFGAGTRLSVL.

This clonotype was observed many times. The rearrangement joins TRBV6-2 or TRBV6-3 to TRBJ2-7; no reliable D call. This CDR3 comprises 14 residues. The V gene lost 5 bases and the J gene lost 2 bases, with 13 bases spanning the gap. Germline V gene data show CDR1 as MNHEY and CDR2 as SVGEGT. DNA for the CDR3: TGTGCCAGCAGTCGTAACTCGTGGGCCTACGAGCAGTACTTC. It specifies CASSRNSWAYEQYF.

The V and J genes are TRBV18 and TRBJ2-5; weak D call: TRBD1 (6 bases). Looked up from germline, CDR1 is KGHSH and CDR2 is LQKENI. The V end was cut by 9 bases, the J end by 3 bases, with 14 bases between. The CDR3 contains 13 residues. CDR3: CASTGTRKETQYF. The CDR3 nucleotides read TGTGCCAGTACCGGGACACGGAAAGAGACCCAGTACTTC.

This clonotype was picked up many times. The chain is built from TRBV20-1 and TRBJ2-1; D is undetermined. Germline CDR1 is DFQATT and CDR2 is SNEGSKA (reference sequence). Trimming stripped 1 base from V and 5 bases from J, with 6 bases between. The CDR3 has 12 residues. The CDR3 reads CSARGPHNEQFF. In nucleotides, the CDR3 is TGCAGTGCTAGAGGCCCGCACAATGAGCAGTTCTTC.

This clonotype was counted at least ten times. The V and J genes are TRBV28 and TRBJ2-7; unclear D gene. Trimming cost V 2 bases and J 7 bases, with 9 bases left between them. The CDR3 length is 12 residues. The germline V gene encodes CDR1 MDHEN and CDR2 SYDVKM. The CDR3 DNA reads as TGTGCCAGCAGTTTACCCCCCTTAGAGCAGTACTTC. Translation: CASSLPPLEQYF.

In its sample, this clonotype was seen a few times. V is TRBV6-5 and J is TRBJ2-1; 9 nucleotides align to TRBD2. There are 16 residues in the CDR3. With V trimmed by 5 bases and J by 7 bases, 12 bases remained unmatched. Germline V gene lookup returns CDR1 MNHEY and CDR2 SVGAGI. The CDR3 nucleotides are TGTGCCAGCAGTACCGGTGGGGCGGGGGGGCCGAATGAGCAGTTCTTC. This encodes CASSTGGAGGPNEQFF.

The rearrangement joins TRBV18 to TRBJ1-4, with D uncertain. V lost 2 bases, J lost 5 bases, and 9 bases lay in between. The CDR3 totals 14 residues. Germline V gene data show CDR1 as KGHSH and CDR2 as LQKENI. CDR3 nucleotide sequence: TGTGCCAGCTCACCATTTCAGGAGAATGAAAAACTGTTTTTT. This translates into CASSPFQENEKLFF.

This clonotype was detected many times. The V call is TRBV6-5, the J call TRBJ2-7, with 8 bases fitting TRBD2. The V and J ends lost 0 bases and 2 bases, in that order; junction bases with no gene match: 12. CDR3 length: 18 residues. Germline assignment: CDR1 MNHEY and CDR2 SVGAGI. The CDR3 DNA sequence: TGTGCCAGCAGTTACTCGGTCGGGGGGGGAGTCGGGGCCTACGAGCAGTACTTC. This codes for CASSYSVGGGVGAYEQYF.

This clonotype was counted between two and nine times. V is TRBV28 and J is TRBJ1-1, with D unclear. Trimming left V 3 bases short and J 3 bases short, with 11 bases between. The CDR3 is made up of 14 amino acids. The germline V gene encodes CDR1 MDHEN and CDR2 SYDVKM. CDR3 protein: CASSFQDSYTEAFF. The CDR3 nucleotides read TGTGCCAGCAGTTTCCAGGACTCATACACTGAAGCTTTCTTT.

By share, this clonotype ranks as medium-sized. The V and J genes are TRBV3-1 and TRBJ2-3; TRBD2 might be the D (6 bases). V dropped 2 bases and J dropped 4 bases, with 13 bases sitting between them. CDR1 and CDR2 from the germline V gene are LGHDT and YNNKEL (reference sequence). The CDR3 covers 15 residues. Here the CDR3 reads CASSQNRRLADTQYF. CDR3 bases: TGTGCCAGCAGCCAAAACCGTCGACTAGCAGATACGCAGTATTTT.

This clonotype was picked up many times. This rearrangement joins TRBV6-5 to TRBJ1-2, with D tentatively TRBD1 (5 bases). The V and J ends lost 5 bases and 2 bases respectively, with 9 bases between them. The CDR3 length is 13 residues. Germline V CDR1 and CDR2: MNHEY, SVGAGI. The DNA for the CDR3 is TGTGCCAGCAGTGGGACCGCCAACTATGGCTACACCTTC. It translates to CASSGTANYGYTF.